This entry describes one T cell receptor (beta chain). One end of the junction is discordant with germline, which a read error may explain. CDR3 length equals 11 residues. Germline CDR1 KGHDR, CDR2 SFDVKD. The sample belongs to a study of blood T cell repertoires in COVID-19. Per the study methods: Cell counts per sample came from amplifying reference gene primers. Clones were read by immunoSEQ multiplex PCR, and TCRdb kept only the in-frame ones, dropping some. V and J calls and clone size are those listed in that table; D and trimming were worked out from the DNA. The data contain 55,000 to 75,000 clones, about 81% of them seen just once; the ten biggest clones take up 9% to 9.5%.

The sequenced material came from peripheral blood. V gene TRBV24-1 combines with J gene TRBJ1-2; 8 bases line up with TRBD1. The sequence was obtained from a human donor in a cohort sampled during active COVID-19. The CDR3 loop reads CATSDLGDRFF. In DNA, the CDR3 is TGTGCCACCAGTGATTTAGGGGACAGGTTCTTC.